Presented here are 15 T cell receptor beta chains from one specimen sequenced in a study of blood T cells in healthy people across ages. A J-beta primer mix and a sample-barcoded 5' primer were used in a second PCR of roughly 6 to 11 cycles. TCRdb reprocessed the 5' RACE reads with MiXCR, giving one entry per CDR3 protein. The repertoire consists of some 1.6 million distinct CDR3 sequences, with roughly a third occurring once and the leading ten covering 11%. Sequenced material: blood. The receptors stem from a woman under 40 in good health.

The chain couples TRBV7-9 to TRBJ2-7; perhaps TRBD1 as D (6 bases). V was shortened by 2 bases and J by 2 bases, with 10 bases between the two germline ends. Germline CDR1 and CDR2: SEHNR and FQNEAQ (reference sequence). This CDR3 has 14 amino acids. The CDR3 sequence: CASSLQKGAYEQYF. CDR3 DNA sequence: TGTGCCAGCAGCTTACAGAAGGGGGCCTACGAGCAGTACTTC.

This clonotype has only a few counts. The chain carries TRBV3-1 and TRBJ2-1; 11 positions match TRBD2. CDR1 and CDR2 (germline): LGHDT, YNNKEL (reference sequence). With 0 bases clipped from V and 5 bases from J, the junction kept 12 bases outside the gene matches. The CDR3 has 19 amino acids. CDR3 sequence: CASSQEALRLAGGHNEQFF. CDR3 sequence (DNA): TGTGCCAGCAGCCAAGAGGCTTTACGTCTAGCGGGGGGCCACAATGAGCAGTTCTTC.

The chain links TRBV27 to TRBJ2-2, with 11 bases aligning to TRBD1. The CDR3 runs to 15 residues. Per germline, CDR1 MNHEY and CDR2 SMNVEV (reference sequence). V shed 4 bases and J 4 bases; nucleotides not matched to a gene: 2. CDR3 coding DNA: TGTGCCAGCAGTTCCGGGACAGGGGGCACCGGGGAGCTGTTTTTT. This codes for CASSSGTGGTGELFF.

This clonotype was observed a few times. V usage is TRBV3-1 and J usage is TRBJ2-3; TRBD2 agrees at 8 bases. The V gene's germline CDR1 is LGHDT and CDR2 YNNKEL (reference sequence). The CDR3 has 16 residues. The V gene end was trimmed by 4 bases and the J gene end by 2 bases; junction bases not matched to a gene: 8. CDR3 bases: TGTGCCAGCAGCCTCCAACTAGCGGACCCCACAGATACGCAGTATTTT. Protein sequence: CASSLQLADPTDTQYF.

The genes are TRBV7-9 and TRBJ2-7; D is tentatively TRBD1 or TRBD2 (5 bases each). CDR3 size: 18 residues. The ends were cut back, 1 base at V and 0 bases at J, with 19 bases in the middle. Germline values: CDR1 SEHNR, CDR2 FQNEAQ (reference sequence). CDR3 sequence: CASSLDRGGGKGSYEQYF. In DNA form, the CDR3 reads TGTGCCAGCAGCTTAGATAGGGGTGGGGGAAAGGGCTCCTACGAGCAGTACTTC.

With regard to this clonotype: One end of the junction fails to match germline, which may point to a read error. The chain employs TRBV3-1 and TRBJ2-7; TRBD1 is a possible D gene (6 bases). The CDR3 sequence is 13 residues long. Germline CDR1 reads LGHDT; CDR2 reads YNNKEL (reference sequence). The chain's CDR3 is CASGNRVPYGQYF. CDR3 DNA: TGTGCCAGCGGGAACAGGGTGCCTTACGGGCAGTACTTC.

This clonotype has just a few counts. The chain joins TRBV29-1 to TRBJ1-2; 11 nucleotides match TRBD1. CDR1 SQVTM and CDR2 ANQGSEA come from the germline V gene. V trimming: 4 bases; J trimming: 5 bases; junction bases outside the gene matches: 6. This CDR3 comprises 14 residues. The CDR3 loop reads CSVVGTGGLYGYTF. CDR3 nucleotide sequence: TGCAGCGTTGTGGGGACAGGGGGGTTATATGGCTACACCTTC.

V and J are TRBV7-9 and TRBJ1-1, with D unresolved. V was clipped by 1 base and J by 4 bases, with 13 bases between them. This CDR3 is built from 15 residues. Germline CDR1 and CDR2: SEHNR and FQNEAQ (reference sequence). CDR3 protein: CASSLGAPRGTEAFF. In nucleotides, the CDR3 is TGTGCCAGCAGCTTAGGGGCCCCCCGCGGCACTGAAGCTTTCTTT.

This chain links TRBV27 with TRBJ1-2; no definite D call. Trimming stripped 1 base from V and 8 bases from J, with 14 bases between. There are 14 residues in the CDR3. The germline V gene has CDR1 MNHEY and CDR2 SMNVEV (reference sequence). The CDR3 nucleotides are TGTGCCAGCAGTTTATTAGGACCAAAACGCGGCTACACCTTC. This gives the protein CASSLLGPKRGYTF.

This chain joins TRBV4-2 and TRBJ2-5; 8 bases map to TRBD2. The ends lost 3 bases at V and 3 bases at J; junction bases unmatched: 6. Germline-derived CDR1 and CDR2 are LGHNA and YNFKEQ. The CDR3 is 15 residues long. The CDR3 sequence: CASSQEGRGEETQYF. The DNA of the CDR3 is TGTGCCAGCAGCCAGGAGGGGCGGGGGGAAGAGACCCAGTACTTC.

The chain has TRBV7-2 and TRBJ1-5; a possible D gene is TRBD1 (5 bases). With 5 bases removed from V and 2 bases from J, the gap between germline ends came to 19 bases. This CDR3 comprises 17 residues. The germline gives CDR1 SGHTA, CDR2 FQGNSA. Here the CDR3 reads CASSRGDRLYGNQPQHF. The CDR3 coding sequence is TGTGCCAGCAGCCGAGGGGATAGATTATACGGCAATCAGCCCCAGCATTTT. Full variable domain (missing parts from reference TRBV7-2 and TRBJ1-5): GAGVSQSPSNKVTEKGKDVELRCDPISGHTALYWYRQSLGQGLEFLIYFQGNSAPDKSGLPSDRFSAERTGGSVSTLTIQRTQQEDSAVYLCASSRGDRLYGNQPQHFGDGTRLSIL.

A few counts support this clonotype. CDR3 nucleotide sequence: TGTGCCAGCAGTTCGTACAGGGAGGCTGAGCAGTTCTTC. Translated, it gives CASSSYREAEQFF. The chain links TRBV27 to TRBJ2-1; D may be TRBD1 or TRBD2 (6 bases each). Germline V gene lookup returns CDR1 MNHEY and CDR2 SMNVEV (reference sequence). Trimming took off 4 bases at V and 9 bases at J, with 13 bases between the two ends. The CDR3 spans 13 residues.

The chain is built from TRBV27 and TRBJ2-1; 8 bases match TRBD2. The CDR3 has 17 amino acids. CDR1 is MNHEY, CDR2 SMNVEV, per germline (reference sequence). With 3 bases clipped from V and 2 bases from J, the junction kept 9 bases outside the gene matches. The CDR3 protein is CASSFKPGLGAYNEQFF. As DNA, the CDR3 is TGTGCCAGCAGTTTTAAACCGGGACTAGGAGCCTACAATGAGCAGTTCTTC.

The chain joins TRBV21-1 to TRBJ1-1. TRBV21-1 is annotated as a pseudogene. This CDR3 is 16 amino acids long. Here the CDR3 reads CASSKEYSYRDTEAFF. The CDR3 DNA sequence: TGTGCCAGCAGCAAAGAGTACAGCTATAGGGACACTGAAGCTTTCTTT.

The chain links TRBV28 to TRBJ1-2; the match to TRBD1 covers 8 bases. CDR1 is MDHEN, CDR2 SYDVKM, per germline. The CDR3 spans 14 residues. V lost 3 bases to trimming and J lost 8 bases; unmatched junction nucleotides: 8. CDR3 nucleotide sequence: TGTGCCAGCAGTTTTTCGGGACAGGAGGCAGGCTACACCTTC. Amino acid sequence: CASSFSGQEAGYTF.